The T cell receptor (beta chain) under discussion was sequenced for a study of T cells in Graves' hyperthyroidism and ophthalmopathy. Study in general: At the time of initial diagnosis and before any treatment, peripheral blood was collected. The study, taken as a whole, reports: Ophthalmopathy prediction by the model preceded onset by a median approximately 6.1 months. By a 13 V-J model, ophthalmopathy was set apart from stable hyperthyroidism.

Germline CDR1 is SGHVS and CDR2 is FQNEAQ. Trimming removed 5 bases from V and 9 bases from J, with 11 bases in between. The CDR3 is 13 residues long. A remark on this clonotype: The antigen is not known.

No ophthalmopathy progression within 18 months constituted stable Graves' hyperthyroidism. RNA transcripts provided the source from which TCR beta CDR3 regions were amplified. HTBI primers were the set used in a first-round RT-PCR of the TCR CDR3. TCRdb called the multiplex PCR reads again in MiXCR, with one record for every CDR3 protein. The sample consists of some 180,000 distinct CDR3 sequences, about 15% of them appearing once. The source is a woman aged 50 to 65 with Graves' hyperthyroidism. The rearrangement uses TRBV7-8 and TRBJ1-6; D is ambiguous. Sequenced: blood. CDR3 coding DNA: TGTGCCAGCAGCCCCGTTAGGGCTTCACCCCTCCACTTT. It codes for CASSPVRASPLHF. Full variable domain (missing parts from reference TRBV7-8 and TRBJ1-6): GAGVSQSPRYKVAKRGQDVALRCDPISGHVSLFWYQQALGQGPEFLTYFQNEAQLDKSGLPSDRFFAERPEGSVSTLKIQRTQQEDSAVYLCASSPVRASPLHFGNGTRLTVT.